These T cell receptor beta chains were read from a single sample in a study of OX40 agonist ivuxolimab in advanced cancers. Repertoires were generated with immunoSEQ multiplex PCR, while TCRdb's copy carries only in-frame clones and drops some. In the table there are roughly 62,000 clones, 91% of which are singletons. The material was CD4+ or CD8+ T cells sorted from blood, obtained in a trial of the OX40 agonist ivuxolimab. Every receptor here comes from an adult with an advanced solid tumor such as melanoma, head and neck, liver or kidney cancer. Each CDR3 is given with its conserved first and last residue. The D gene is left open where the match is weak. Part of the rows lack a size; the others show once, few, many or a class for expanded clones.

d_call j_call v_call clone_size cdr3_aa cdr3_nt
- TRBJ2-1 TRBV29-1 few CSVSSNNEQFF TGCAGCGTTAGTAGTAACAATGAGCAGTTCTTC
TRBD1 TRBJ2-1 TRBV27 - CASSLGSGGYNEQFF TGTGCCAGCAGTTTAGGGTCAGGGGGCTACAATGAGCAGTTCTTC
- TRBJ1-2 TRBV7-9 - CASSPLGGTSYGYTF TGTGCCAGCAGCCCCTTGGGAGGGACAAGCTATGGCTACACCTTC
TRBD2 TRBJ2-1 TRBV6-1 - CAIPLGLAYNEQFF TGTGCCATTCCCCTGGGACTAGCCTACAATGAGCAGTTCTTC
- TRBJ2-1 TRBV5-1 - CASSLEEVGDEQFF TGCGCCAGCAGCTTGGAAGAGGTGGGGGATGAGCAGTTCTTC
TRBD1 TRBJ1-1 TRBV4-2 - CASSQRGQPSEAFF TGTGCCAGCAGCCAAAGGGGACAGCCGAGTGAAGCTTTCTTT
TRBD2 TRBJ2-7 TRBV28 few CASSFGPGLAGGTYEQYF TGTGCCAGCAGTTTCGGCCCCGGACTAGCGGGAGGGACCTACGAGCAGTACTTC
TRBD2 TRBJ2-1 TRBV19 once CASRELAGAYNEQFF TGTGCCAGTAGGGAACTAGCGGGAGCCTACAATGAGCAGTTCTTC
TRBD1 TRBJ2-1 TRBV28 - CASRHLQGAYNEQFF TGTGCCAGCAGGCATCTACAGGGGGCTTACAATGAGCAGTTCTTC
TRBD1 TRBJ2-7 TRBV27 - CASSLRTGSNEQYF TGTGCCAGCAGTTTAAGGACAGGGTCGAACGAGCAGTACTTC
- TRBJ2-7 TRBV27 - CAISSGLGPYEQYF TGTGCCATATCCTCAGGGCTCGGCCCCTACGAGCAGTACTTC
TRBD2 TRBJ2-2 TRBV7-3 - CASSLGLAGMNTGELFF TGTGCCAGCAGCCTAGGGTTAGCGGGGATGAACACCGGGGAGCTGTTTTTT
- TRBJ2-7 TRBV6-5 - CASSYSNPGPGHEQYF TGTGCCAGCAGTTACTCGAATCCAGGGCCGGGACACGAGCAGTACTTC
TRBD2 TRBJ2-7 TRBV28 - CASSYSGRTSTYEQYF TGTGCCAGCAGCTATAGCGGGAGGACCTCGACCTACGAGCAGTACTTC
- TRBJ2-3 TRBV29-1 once CSVEVLTDTQYF TGCAGCGTTGAAGTTCTCACAGATACGCAGTATTTT
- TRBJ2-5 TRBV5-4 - CASSSTGTFQETQYF TGTGCCAGCAGCTCTACCGGGACATTCCAAGAGACCCAGTACTTC
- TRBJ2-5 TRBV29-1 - CSVPPLGPPQETQYF TGCAGCGTGCCCCCTTTAGGTCCCCCTCAAGAGACCCAGTACTTC
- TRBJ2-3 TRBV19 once CASSIQGYADTQYF TGTGCCAGTAGTATACAGGGCTACGCAGATACGCAGTATTTT
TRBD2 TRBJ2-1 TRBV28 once CASSLSPAGGNEQFF TGTGCCAGCAGTTTATCCCCGGCGGGAGGTAATGAGCAGTTCTTC
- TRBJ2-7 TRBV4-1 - CASSQVAGPPYEQYF TGCGCCAGCAGCCAAGTCGCGGGACCGCCCTACGAGCAGTACTTC
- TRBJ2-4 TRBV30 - CAWSILQGPHSAKNIQYF TGTGCCTGGAGTATACTCCAGGGGCCTCACTCTGCCAAAAACATTCAGTACTTC
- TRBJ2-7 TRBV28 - CASSLSPRAGYKQYF TGTGCCAGCAGTTTAAGCCCTCGGGCAGGCTACAAGCAGTACTTC
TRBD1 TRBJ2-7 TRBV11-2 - CASSLVIGQGANEQYF TGTGCCAGCAGCTTAGTGATTGGACAGGGGGCCAACGAGCAGTACTTC
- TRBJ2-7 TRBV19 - CASSSGHRQYF TGTGCCAGTAGTTCTGGACACCGACAGTACTTC
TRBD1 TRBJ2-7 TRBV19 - CASSNTGGVYEQYF TGTGCCAGTAGTAATACAGGGGGCGTATACGAGCAGTACTTC
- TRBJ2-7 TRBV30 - CAWSVLRDEQYF TGTGCCTGGAGTGTACTCCGTGACGAGCAGTACTTC
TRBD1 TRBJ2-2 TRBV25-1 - CASSEWVQGVTGELFF TGTGCCAGCAGTGAATGGGTACAGGGGGTCACCGGGGAGCTGTTTTTT